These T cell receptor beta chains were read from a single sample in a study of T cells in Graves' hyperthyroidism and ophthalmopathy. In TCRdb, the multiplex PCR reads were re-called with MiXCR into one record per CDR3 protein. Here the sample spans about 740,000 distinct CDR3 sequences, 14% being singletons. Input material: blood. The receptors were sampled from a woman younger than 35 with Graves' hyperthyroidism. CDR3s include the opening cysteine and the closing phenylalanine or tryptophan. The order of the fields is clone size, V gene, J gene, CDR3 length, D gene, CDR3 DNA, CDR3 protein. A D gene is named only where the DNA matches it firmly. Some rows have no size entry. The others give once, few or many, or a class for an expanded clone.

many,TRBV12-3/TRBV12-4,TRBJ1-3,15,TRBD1,TGTGCCAGCAGTCCAGGGGGCACCTCTGGAAACACCATATATTTT,CASSPGGTSGNTIYF
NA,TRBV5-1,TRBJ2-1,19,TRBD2,TGCGCCAGCAGCTTGGAGGGGGCCGGGACTAGCGGGAGGCCTAATGAGCAGTTCTTC,CASSLEGAGTSGRPNEQFF
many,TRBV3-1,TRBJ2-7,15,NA,TGTGCCAGCAGCCAAGGGGACCGCCGACCCTACGAGCAGTACTTC,CASSQGDRRPYEQYF
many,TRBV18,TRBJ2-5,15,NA,TGTGCCAGCTCACCCCACTACACCGCCCAAGAGACCCAGTACTTC,CASSPHYTAQETQYF
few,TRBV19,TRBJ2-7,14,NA,TGTGCCACCAAATCCCTTTTCACTGGGGGGGAGCAGTACTTC,CATKSLFTGGEQYF
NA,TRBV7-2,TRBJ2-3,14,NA,TGTGCCAGCAGCTTTACCCTTCCCGCAGATACGCAGTATTTT,CASSFTLPADTQYF
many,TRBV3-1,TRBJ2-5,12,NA,TGTGCCAGCAGCCAGACAACCGAGACCCAGTACTTC,CASSQTTETQYF
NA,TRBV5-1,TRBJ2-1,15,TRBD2,TGCGCCAGCAGCCTGGTTAACTTAGCGGGCGATGAGCAGTTCTTC,CASSLVNLAGDEQFF
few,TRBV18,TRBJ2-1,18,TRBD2,TGTGCCAGCTACCCGACTCGAGGCGGGAGGTCGGGATACAATGAGCAGTTCTTC,CASYPTRGGRSGYNEQFF
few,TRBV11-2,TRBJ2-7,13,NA,TGTGCCAGCAGCTTAATGTTCGTCTCCGAGCAGTACTTC,CASSLMFVSEQYF
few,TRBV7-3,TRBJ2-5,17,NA,TGTGCCAGCAGCCCAGAAGTTAGCGAGGGATTTAAGGAGACCCAGTACTTC,CASSPEVSEGFKETQYF
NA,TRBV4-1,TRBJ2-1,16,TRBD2,TGCGCCAGCAGCCCCACGGGACTAGGAGGGACCAATGAGCAGTTCTTC,CASSPTGLGGTNEQFF
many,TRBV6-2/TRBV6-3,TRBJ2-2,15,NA,TGTGCCAGCAGTTACGGGGACATGCACACCGGGGAGCTGTTTTTT,CASSYGDMHTGELFF
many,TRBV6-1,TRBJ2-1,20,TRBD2,TGTGCCAGCAGTGAAGCCTACAGATTTAGCGGGACCAGGAGGGCCAATGAGCAGTTCTTC,CASSEAYRFSGTRRANEQFF
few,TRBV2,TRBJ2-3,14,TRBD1,TGTGCCAGCGGGGCCGCAGGGGGCGCAGATACGCAGTATTTT,CASGAAGGADTQYF
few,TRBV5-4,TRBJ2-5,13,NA,TGTGCCAGCAGCCAACAGAACCAAGAGACCCAGTACTTC,CASSQQNQETQYF
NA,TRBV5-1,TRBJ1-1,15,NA,TGCGCCAGCAGCCTGGGACCGACGGAGACCACTGAAGCTTTCTTT,CASSLGPTETTEAFF
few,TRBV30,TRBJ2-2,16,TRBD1,TGTGCCTGCCTACTACGGGACAGGGGGAACGGCGGGGAGCTGTTTTTT,CACLLRDRGNGGELFF
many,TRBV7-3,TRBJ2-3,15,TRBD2,TGTGCCAGCAGCTTTAGCGGGAGAGGGACAGATACGCAGTATTTT,CASSFSGRGTDTQYF
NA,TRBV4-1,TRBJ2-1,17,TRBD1,TGCGCCAGCAGCCAAGTTCTTTCCCGGACAGGGGGTGATGAGCAGTTCTTC,CASSQVLSRTGGDEQFF
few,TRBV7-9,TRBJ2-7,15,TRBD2,TGTGCCAGCAGCGGGTGGGTAGCGGGATACTACGAGCAGTACTTC,CASSGWVAGYYEQYF
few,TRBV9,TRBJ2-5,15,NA,TGTGCCAGCAGCGCTCGTACAGAGTACCAAGAGACCCAGTACTTC,CASSARTEYQETQYF
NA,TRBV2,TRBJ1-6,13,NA,TGTGCCAGCAGACGGGGTCTGAATTCACCCCTCCACTTT,CASRRGLNSPLHF
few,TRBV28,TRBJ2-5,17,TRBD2,TGTGCCAGCAGTTTACGGGCCGGGACTAGTCCCAAAGAGACCCAGTACTTC,CASSLRAGTSPKETQYF
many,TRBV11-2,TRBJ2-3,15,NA,TGTGCCAGCAGCTTAGATGGGAGTAGCACAGATACGCAGTATTTT,CASSLDGSSTDTQYF
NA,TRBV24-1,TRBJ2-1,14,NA,TGTGCCGCCAGTGATTTGACAGTAGACAATGAGCAGTTCTTC,CAASDLTVDNEQFF
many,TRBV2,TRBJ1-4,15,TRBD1,TGTGCCAGCAGATGGGACAGGACAACTAATGAAAAACTGTTTTTT,CASRWDRTTNEKLFF
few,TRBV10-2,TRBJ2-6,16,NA,TGCGCCAGCAGTGGGGGCAGAAGCTCTGGGGCCAACGTCCTGACTTTC,CASSGGRSSGANVLTF
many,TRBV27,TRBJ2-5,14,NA,TGTGCCAGCAGTTTATCGAATCCGTGGGAGACCCAGTACTTC,CASSLSNPWETQYF
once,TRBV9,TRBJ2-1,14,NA,TGTGCCAGCAGCGTAGAATCCGGGTACAATGAGCAGTTCTTC,CASSVESGYNEQFF
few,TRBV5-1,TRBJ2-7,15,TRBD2,TGCGCCAGCAGGCCCCCGGGGGGGCCCTTTTACGAGCAGTACTTC,CASRPPGGPFYEQYF
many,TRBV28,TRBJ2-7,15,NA,TGTGCCAGCAGTCTCAAGACTGGTTATACCTACGAGCAGTACTTC,CASSLKTGYTYEQYF
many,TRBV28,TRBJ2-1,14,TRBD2,TGTGCCAGCAGTTTGGGAGCGGGAGGGAATGAGCAGTTCTTC,CASSLGAGGNEQFF
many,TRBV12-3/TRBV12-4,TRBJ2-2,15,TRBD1,TGTGCCAGCAGTACCCCAGGGGGCGAGATCGGGGAGCTGTTTTTT,CASSTPGGEIGELFF
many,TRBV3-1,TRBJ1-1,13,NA,TGTGCCAGCAGCCCAGGCAGCATGACTGAAGCTTTCTTT,CASSPGSMTEAFF
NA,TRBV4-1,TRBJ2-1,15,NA,TGCGCCAGCAGCCAAGAAGGAGGATTGAGGGTTGAGCAGTTCTTC,CASSQEGGLRVEQFF
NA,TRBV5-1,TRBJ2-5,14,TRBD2,TGCGCCAGCAGAACACTAGCGGGAGGGGAGACCCAGTACTTC,CASRTLAGGETQYF
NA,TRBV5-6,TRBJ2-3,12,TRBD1,TGTGCCAGCAGCTCCCAACAGGGGTGGCAGTATTTT,CASSSQQGWQYF
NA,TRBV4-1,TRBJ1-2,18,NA,TGCGCCAGCAGCCAAGATCAGTTAGGGGTAATAGGGAACTATGGCTACACCTTC,CASSQDQLGVIGNYGYTF
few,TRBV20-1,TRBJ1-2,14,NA,TGCAGTGCTCTCCCGATGGGGTCGAACTATGGCTACACCTTC,CSALPMGSNYGYTF
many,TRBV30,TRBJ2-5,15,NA,TGTGCCTGGAGTCCCCCCCCACAGGGTCTAGAGACCCAGTACTTC,CAWSPPPQGLETQYF
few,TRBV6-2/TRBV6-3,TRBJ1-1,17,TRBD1,TGTGCCAGCAGGCCTCTCGCCGGGACAGGGTTGAACACTGAAGCTTTCTTT,CASRPLAGTGLNTEAFF
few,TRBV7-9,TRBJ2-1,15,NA,TGTGCCAGCAGCGTCCCCCGGGACTCCGACAATGAGCAGTTCTTC,CASSVPRDSDNEQFF
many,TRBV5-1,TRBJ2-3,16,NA,TGCGCCAGCAGCTCCCAAGCGGTCCTAAGCACAGATACGCAGTATTTT,CASSSQAVLSTDTQYF
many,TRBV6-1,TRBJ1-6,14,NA,TGTGCCAGCAAAGGGGGCTCCTATAATTCACCCCTCCACTTT,CASKGGSYNSPLHF
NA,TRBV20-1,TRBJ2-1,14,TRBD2,TGCAGTGCTACCGGGACTAGCGGGAGCCATGAGCAGTTCTTC,CSATGTSGSHEQFF
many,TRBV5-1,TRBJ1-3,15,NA,TGCGCCAGCAGCTCAGACTTCGTCTCTGGAAACACCATATATTTT,CASSSDFVSGNTIYF
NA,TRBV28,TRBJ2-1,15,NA,TGTGCCAGCAGTTTGGGCAGAGAATTTTACAATGAGCAGTTCTTC,CASSLGREFYNEQFF
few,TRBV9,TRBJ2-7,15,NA,TGTGCCAGCAGCGTCAGTTGGGGGATCTCCTACGAGCAGTACTTC,CASSVSWGISYEQYF
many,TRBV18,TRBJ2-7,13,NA,TGTGCCAGCTCGCCTAGGGGCTCCTACGAGCAGTACTTC,CASSPRGSYEQYF
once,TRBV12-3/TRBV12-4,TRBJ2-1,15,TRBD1,TGTGCCAGCAGTAACCCGGACAGGGGATACGGTGAGCAGTTCTTC,CASSNPDRGYGEQFF
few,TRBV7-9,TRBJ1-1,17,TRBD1,TGTGCCAGCAGCTTAGCCGGACAGGGTCGACGGATCACTGAAGCTTTCTTT,CASSLAGQGRRITEAFF
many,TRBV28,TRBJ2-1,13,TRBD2,TGTGCCAGCAGGGACGGGACTAGCGGTAGACAGTTCTTC,CASRDGTSGRQFF
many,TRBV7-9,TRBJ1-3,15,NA,TGTGCCAGCAGCCTTTTGTCAGGGGCTGGAAACACCATATATTTT,CASSLLSGAGNTIYF
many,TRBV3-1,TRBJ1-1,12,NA,TGTGCCAGCAGCCAAAAGCAGGGTGAAGCTTTCTTT,CASSQKQGEAFF
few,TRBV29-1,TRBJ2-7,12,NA,TGCAGCGTTGAACTCTACTCCTACGAGCAGTACTTC,CSVELYSYEQYF
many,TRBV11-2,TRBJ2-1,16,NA,TGTGCCAGCAGCTTAGTCTTCGGTTGGCCCATCGATGAGCAGTTCTTC,CASSLVFGWPIDEQFF
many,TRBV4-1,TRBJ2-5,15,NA,TGCGCCAGCAGCCAGACGGAGGGCCCGGGAGAGACCCAGTACTTC,CASSQTEGPGETQYF
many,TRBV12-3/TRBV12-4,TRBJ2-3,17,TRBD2,TGTGCCAGCAGTTTCGCCGGGATAGCGGGGAGCACAGATACGCAGTATTTT,CASSFAGIAGSTDTQYF